This passage covers 17 T cell receptor beta chains from one sample sequenced in a study of cytomegalovirus exposure and HLA in healthy donors. Amplification used 60 Vbeta primers and 13 Jbeta primers. Clones were read by immunoSEQ multiplex PCR, and TCRdb kept only the in-frame ones, dropping some. Altogether approximately 110,000 clones are present, under 85% being singletons, with the ten largest covering 3.5% to 4%. The source material was PBMCs. The receptors stem from a human donor in good health.

The rearrangement uses TRBV2 and TRBJ2-3; the match to TRBD1 covers 7 bases. The CDR3 totals 15 residues. Per the germline V gene, CDR1 is SNHLY and CDR2 is FYNNEI. V gave up 6 bases and J gave up 2 bases; unmatched junction bases: 8. CDR3: CASSDGTDNTDTQYF. CDR3 nucleotides: TGTGCCAGCAGCGACGGGACAGATAACACAGATACGCAGTATTTT. Complete variable domain (other parts from reference TRBV2 and TRBJ2-3): EPEVTQTPSHQVTQMGQEVILRCVPISNHLYFYWYRQILGQKVEFLVSFYNNEISEKSEIFDDQFSVERPDGSNFTLKIRSTKLEDSAMYFCASSDGTDNTDTQYFGPGTRLTVL.

The rearrangement links TRBV5-1 to TRBJ2-1, with 12 bases fitting TRBD2. The CDR3 covers 17 residues. Germline values: CDR1 SGHRS, CDR2 YFSETQ. Losses at the gene ends were 3 bases for V and 7 bases for J; bases not matched to a gene: 11. The CDR3 region is CASSWGLAGGPANEQFF. In DNA, the CDR3 is TGCGCCAGCAGCTGGGGTCTAGCGGGAGGGCCGGCGAATGAGCAGTTCTTC.

As concerns this clone: Additional DNA sequences in this sample encode the identical CDR3. The V call is TRBV28, the J call TRBJ1-2; 9 bases align to TRBD1. Germline CDR1 MDHEN, CDR2 SYDVKM. Trimming removed 6 bases from V and 4 bases from J; junction bases left unmatched: 6. CDR3 length: 14 residues. The CDR3: CASSLGQGGYGYTF. In DNA form, the CDR3 reads TGTGCCAGCAGCCTGGGACAGGGAGGCTATGGCTACACCTTC.

CDR3 sequence (DNA): TGTGCCAGCACAGAGTCGCAGGTCGGGGGGACTGAAGCTTTCTTT. This codes for CASTESQVGGTEAFF. The V gene is TRBV28, the J gene TRBJ1-1; tentatively, D is TRBD1 (5 bases). The CDR3 extends over 15 amino acids. Per germline, CDR1 MDHEN and CDR2 SYDVKM. Trimming left V 7 bases short and J 5 bases short, with 20 bases between. Together with reference TRBV28 and TRBJ1-1, the CDR3 gives the full variable domain: DVKVTQSSRYLVKRTGEKVFLECVQDMDHENMFWYRQDPGLGLRLIYFSYDVKMKEKGDIPEGYSVSREKKERFSLILESASTNQTSMYLCASTESQVGGTEAFFGQGTRLTVV.

V usage is TRBV2 and J usage is TRBJ2-2; 11 bases fit TRBD2. Germline assignment: CDR1 SNHLY and CDR2 FYNNEI. The V segment lost 2 bases and the J segment 4 bases; nucleotides outside the gene matches: 3. The CDR3 sequence is 16 residues long. CDR3 coding DNA: TGTGCCAGCAGTGAACCGGGGACTAGCGGCACCGGGGAGCTGTTTTTT. Protein: CASSEPGTSGTGELFF.

This clone was seen just once. This chain uses TRBV28 with TRBJ2-3, with TRBD2 matching 14 bases. Per the germline V gene, CDR1 is MDHEN and CDR2 is SYDVKM. The CDR3 covers 20 residues. The V segment lost 3 bases and the J segment 1 base; nucleotides outside the gene matches: 12. The CDR3, as DNA: TGTGCCAGCAGTTTCCTAAAAGGGACTAGCGGGAGTTTCGGCACAGATACGCAGTATTTT. It yields the protein CASSFLKGTSGSFGTDTQYF.

CDR3 amino acids: CASSATPTAYEQYF. The DNA of the CDR3 is TGTGCCAGCAGCGCGACACCCACAGCCTACGAGCAGTACTTC. This sequence joins TRBV9 and TRBJ2-7; D gene unclear. Germline CDR1 reads SGDLS; CDR2 reads YYNGEE. Trimming took 3 bases from V and 2 from J, leaving 12 bases between them. This CDR3 comprises 14 residues.

V usage is TRBV19 and J usage is TRBJ1-1; 7 bases are a match to TRBD1. This CDR3 contains 13 residues. The germline V gene has CDR1 LNHDA and CDR2 SQIVND (reference sequence). V lost 7 bases and J lost 4; bases outside the gene matches: 6. This chain's CDR3 is CASKWAGGTEAFF. CDR3 nucleotides: TGTGCCAGTAAATGGGCAGGGGGCACTGAAGCTTTCTTT.

The chain uses TRBV10-2 and TRBJ1-2, with 11 bases matching TRBD1. V shed 4 bases, J shed 3 bases, and the junction held 13 bases outside the gene matches. CDR3 length equals 18 residues. Germline V gene sequence: CDR1 WSHSY, CDR2 SAAADI. The CDR3 sequence: CASSVNLGLGQGDYGYTF. The CDR3 DNA sequence: TGCGCCAGCAGTGTAAATTTGGGTTTGGGACAGGGGGACTATGGCTACACCTTC.

The chain couples TRBV7-2 to TRBJ1-1; D not resolved. Per the germline V gene, CDR1 is SGHTA and CDR2 is FQGNSA. CDR3 length: 14 amino acids. Trimming removed 2 bases at V and 2 bases at J, with 9 bases between. The CDR3 region is CASSLLLGNTEAFF. The CDR3 DNA follows: TGTGCCAGCAGCTTATTACTAGGAAACACTGAAGCTTTCTTT.

Concerning this clone: Germline and junction disagree at one end, which may indicate a read error. The J gene is TRBJ2-6, the V gene TRBV5-8, with TRBD1 identical over 9 bases. This CDR3 is built from 18 residues. CDR1 is SGHTS and CDR2 is YDEGEE in the germline V gene. The CDR3 protein is CASSPKDRGLSGANGLTF. The CDR3 bases are TGTGCCAGCAGCCCTAAGGACAGGGGACTTTCTGGGGCCAACGGCCTGACTTTC.

This clone was seen just once. V usage is TRBV19 and J usage is TRBJ2-3; no clear D gene. The CDR3 is 13 residues long. Germline loops: CDR1 LNHDA, CDR2 SQIVND (reference sequence). V lost 7 bases to trimming and J lost 6 bases, with 14 bases between them. The chain's CDR3 is CASKSGSSDTQYF. Here the CDR3 DNA reads TGTGCCAGTAAGAGTGGAAGTAGCGATACGCAGTATTTT. Complete variable domain (other parts from reference TRBV19 and TRBJ2-3): DGGITQSPKYLFRKEGQNVTLSCEQNLNHDAMYWYRQDPGQGLRLIYYSQIVNDFQKGDIAEGYSVSREKKESFPLTVTSAQKNPTAFYLCASKSGSSDTQYFGPGTRLTVL.

The J gene is TRBJ2-1, the V gene TRBV6-1, with D unresolved. CDR3 length equals 11 residues. Germline CDR1 reads MNHNS; CDR2 reads SASEGT. Trimming stripped 4 bases from V and 9 bases from J, with 7 bases between. The CDR3 DNA reads TGTGCCAGCAGTGCCTTGGCTGAGCAGTTCTTC. This gives the protein CASSALAEQFF.

The rearrangement uses TRBV29-1 and TRBJ2-7; TRBD2 is a possible D gene (5 bases). Germline CDR1 SQVTM, CDR2 ANQGSEA. The ends were cut back, 7 bases at V and 5 bases at J, with 15 bases in the middle. This CDR3 has 12 residues. CDR3 protein: CSATAAGNEQYF. The DNA of the CDR3 is TGCAGCGCTACAGCGGCCGGGAACGAGCAGTACTTC.

This rearrangement joins TRBV10-3 to TRBJ1-2; possibly TRBD1 for D (6 bases). Trimming left V 6 bases short and J 0 bases short, with 11 bases between. From germline, CDR1 is ENHRY and CDR2 SYGVKD. The CDR3 runs 14 residues. The CDR3 reads CAISQGKTNYGYTF. Written as DNA, the CDR3 is TGTGCCATCAGCCAGGGGAAAACTAACTATGGCTACACCTTC.

This clone was counted between two and nine times. This chain links TRBV5-6 with TRBJ1-3; no clear D. The CDR3 contains 12 residues. Trimming pared 5 bases from V and 8 bases from J, leaving 11 bases between. Germline loops: CDR1 SGHDT, CDR2 YYEEEE. CDR3: CASRQIGHTIYF. The CDR3 coding sequence is TGTGCCAGCAGACAAATTGGGCACACCATATATTTT.

The CDR3 reads CASSNHGTGYPADTQYF. In nucleotides, the CDR3 is TGTGCCAGCAGCAATCACGGGACAGGCTACCCGGCAGATACGCAGTATTTT. This chain uses TRBV5-4 with TRBJ2-3, with TRBD1 matching over 8 bases. Germline loops: CDR1 SGHNT, CDR2 YYREEE (reference sequence). This CDR3 is built from 17 residues. The trim removed 4 bases at V and 4 bases at J, leaving 14 bases unmatched.